What follows are 14 T cell receptor beta chains derived from one specimen sequenced in a study of beta chain features in type 1 diabetes listed by TCRdb under 2018. The library was built by means of the immunoSEQ multiplex PCR assay. The High Capacity cDNA Reverse Transcription Kit was used to reverse transcribe all of the isolated RNA, meaning that expressed TCRB transcripts were what got sequenced. TCRdb stores this immuneACCESS table with in-frame sequences only. Part of the clones is absent; in the studies checked, under half of the shortfall reflects unresolved V genes, and no reason is known for the rest. This sample lists about 160,000 clones; 9% to 10% were detected once. The top ten clones comprise under 2.5% of the sample. The sequencing input was central memory CD4+ T cells from blood. These receptors originate from a young woman in good health.

This clone was detected only a few times. The CDR3 DNA sequence: TGTGCCAGCAGCTTAGGGCGACTCCCTCAGAACACTGAAGCTTTCTTT. This gives the protein CASSLGRLPQNTEAFF. The chain employs TRBV7-9 and TRBJ1-1, with D hard to call. The CDR3 is 16 amino acids. Trimming cost V 1 base and J 1 base, with 13 bases left between them. Germline V gene data show CDR1 as SEHNR and CDR2 as FQNEAQ (reference sequence).

The CDR3 DNA reads TGTGCCAGCAGCGTGGGGACTAGCGCTAAAAATGAGCAGTTCTTC. Protein product: CASSVGTSAKNEQFF. The chain links TRBV27 to TRBJ2-1, with 10 bases that match TRBD2. CDR1 MNHEY and CDR2 SMNVEV come from the germline V gene (reference sequence). V lost 6 bases and J lost 7; bases outside the gene matches: 9. The CDR3 contains 15 residues.

V gene TRBV9 combines with J gene TRBJ2-7, with TRBD1 matching over 8 bases. Trimming cost V 4 bases and J 0 bases; bases outside gene matches: 3. The CDR3 is 14 residues long. Per germline, CDR1 SGDLS and CDR2 YYNGEE. CDR3 nucleotides: TGTGCCAGCAGCCAGGACAGGGCCTCCTACGAGCAGTACTTC. It encodes CASSQDRASYEQYF.

CDR3 nucleotides: TGTGCCAGCAGTACCGGACAGGGGGTAAATTCACCCCTCCACTTT. This gives the protein CASSTGQGVNSPLHF. The chain links TRBV6-5 to TRBJ1-6, with 10 bases lining up with TRBD1. The V gene's germline CDR1 is MNHEY and CDR2 SVGAGI. The CDR3 has 15 residues. V trimming: 5 bases; J trimming: 7 bases; junction bases outside the gene matches: 5.

In DNA, the CDR3 is TGCAGCGTTGAAAGTCCACGGGACAATGAGCAGTTCTTC. Protein product: CSVESPRDNEQFF. The rearrangement uses TRBV29-1 and TRBJ2-1; D call uncertain. From germline, CDR1 is SQVTM and CDR2 ANQGSEA. There are 13 residues in the CDR3. Between the trimmed V and J ends, which lost 2 bases and 5 bases, there was a span of 10 bases.

The CDR3 spells CASSMKVRDRGSGELFF. CDR3 DNA sequence: TGTGCCAGCAGCATGAAAGTCCGGGACAGGGGCTCCGGGGAGCTGTTTTTT. The rearrangement joins TRBV21-1 to TRBJ2-2; whether TRBD1, the table's D call, matches the DNA was not checked. TRBV21-1 is a documented pseudogene. The CDR3 has 17 amino acids.

This clone has a handful of counts. The CDR3 loop reads CASSADISTDTQYF. The DNA for the CDR3 is TGTGCCAGCAGTGCTGACATAAGCACAGATACGCAGTATTTT. This chain joins TRBV2 and TRBJ2-3; D unclear. CDR1 SNHLY and CDR2 FYNNEI come from the germline V gene. The CDR3 runs 14 residues. V lost 4 bases, J lost 0 bases, and 8 bases lay in between.

The chain joins TRBV30 to TRBJ1-2, with D possibly matching TRBD1 (5 bases). Germline V lookup: CDR1 GTSNPN, CDR2 SVGIG (reference sequence). Trimming left V 1 base short and J 4 bases short, with 10 bases between. The CDR3 has 13 residues. The CDR3 coding sequence is TGTGCCTGGAGTGGGGGCAGCACCTATGGCTACACCTTC. This translates into CAWSGGSTYGYTF. The full variable domain, in which reference TRBV30 and TRBJ1-2 provide the parts outside the CDR3, is SQTIHQWPATLVQPVGSPLSLECTVEGTSNPNLYWYRQAAGRGLQLLFYSVGIGQISSEVPQNLSASRPQDRQFILSSKKLLLSDSGFYLCAWSGGSTYGYTFGSGTRLTVV.

This clone has just a few counts. The chain recombines TRBV5-1 with TRBJ2-7; 12 nucleotides agree with TRBD2. V gave up 5 bases and J gave up 1 base; unmatched junction bases: 4. The CDR3 runs 15 residues. Germline loops: CDR1 SGHRS, CDR2 YFSETQ. The CDR3 nucleotides read TGCGCCAGCAGAGTCGGACTAGCGGGATCCTACGAGCAGTACTTC. Its protein is CASRVGLAGSYEQYF.

The chain has TRBV30 and TRBJ2-3; TRBD2 matches at 12 bases. The CDR3 has 14 amino acids. The J segment lost 5 bases and the V segment lost 1 base, leaving 1 base of the junction unmatched. Germline CDR1 is GTSNPN and CDR2 is SVGIG (reference sequence). CDR3 amino acids: CAWSEGLAGDTQYF. Written as DNA, the CDR3 is TGTGCCTGGAGTGAGGGACTAGCGGGAGATACGCAGTATTTT.

This clone was detected only a few times. The J gene is TRBJ1-1, the V gene TRBV5-1; TRBD1 matches at 9 bases. Germline assignment: CDR1 SGHRS and CDR2 YFSETQ. The junction had 3 bases not matched to a gene; V was cut back by 6 bases and J by 3 bases. The CDR3 covers 13 residues. The CDR3 DNA sequence: TGCGCCAGCACTGGACAGGGGCACACTGAAGCTTTCTTT. Translated, it gives CASTGQGHTEAFF.

CDR3 nucleotides: TGTGCCTGGAGTGGGACAGGGGGTTTCAATGAGCAGTTCTTC. Residues: CAWSGTGGFNEQFF. This chain links TRBV30 with TRBJ2-1, with 10 bases lining up with TRBD1. V was clipped by 1 base and J by 6 bases; unmatched bases: 3. CDR1 GTSNPN and CDR2 SVGIG come from the germline V gene (reference sequence). The CDR3 has 14 amino acids.

The rearrangement links TRBV18 to TRBJ1-1; maybe TRBD1 (6 bases). Germline V gene data show CDR1 as KGHSH and CDR2 as LQKENI. The CDR3 has 15 residues. Trimming took 8 bases from V and 1 from J, leaving 17 bases between them. The CDR3 bases are TGTGCCAGCAATCAAAGGGCAGGGGCGAACACTGAAGCTTTCTTT. This codes for CASNQRAGANTEAFF.

This chain joins TRBV18 and TRBJ1-1; unclear D gene. V gave up 3 bases and J gave up 5 bases, with 13 bases separating them. This CDR3 region has 14 residues. Germline CDR1 and CDR2: KGHSH and LQKENI. The CDR3 region is CASSPERMWTEAFF. In DNA, the CDR3 is TGTGCCAGCTCACCGGAGCGGATGTGGACTGAAGCTTTCTTT.